This TCR beta chain was documented in a study of human T cells and chemical hapten exposure. This CDR3 region has 14 residues. The ends lost 0 bases at V and 6 bases at J; junction bases unmatched: 2. Germline V CDR1 and CDR2: KGHSH, LQKENI. MiXCR, run by TCRdb on the RACE reads, gives a single entry per CDR3 protein. The repertoire holds around 120,000 distinct CDR3 sequences, approximately 15% seen once, with 2.8% in the top ten. This clonotype was observed a few times. Time point reported: pre-sensitization, week 0. Noted treatment: therapeutic diphenylcyclopropenone sensitization with weekly scalp DPC.

Sequenced here: whole blood, sampled in connection with sensitization to the hapten diphenylcyclopropenone (DPC). The clonotype was recovered from a woman under 30 with alopecia areata. Some clones in this sample may be carry-over from other donors' samples. The chain uses TRBV18 and TRBJ1-5; 7 bases fit TRBD1. The CDR3 DNA reads TGTGCCAGCTCACCACCGTCAGGGGGTCAGCCCCAGCATTTT. Its translation is CASSPPSGGQPQHF.